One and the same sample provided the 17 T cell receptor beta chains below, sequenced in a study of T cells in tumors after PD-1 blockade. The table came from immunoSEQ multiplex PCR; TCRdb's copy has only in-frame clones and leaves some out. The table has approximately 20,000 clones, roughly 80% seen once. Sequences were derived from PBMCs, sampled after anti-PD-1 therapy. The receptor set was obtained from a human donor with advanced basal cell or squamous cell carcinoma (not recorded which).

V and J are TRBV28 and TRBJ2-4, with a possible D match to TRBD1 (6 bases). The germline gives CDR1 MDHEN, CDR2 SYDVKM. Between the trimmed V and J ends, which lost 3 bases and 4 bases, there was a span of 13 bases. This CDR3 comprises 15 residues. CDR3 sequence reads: CASSLYRGGKNIQYF. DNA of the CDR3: TGTGCCAGCAGTTTGTATAGAGGGGGTAAAAACATTCAGTACTTC.

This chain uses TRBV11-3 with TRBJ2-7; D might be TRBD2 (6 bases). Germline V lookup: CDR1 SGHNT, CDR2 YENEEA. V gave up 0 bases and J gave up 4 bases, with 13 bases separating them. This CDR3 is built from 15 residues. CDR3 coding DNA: TGTGCCAGCAGCTTAGAGACAGCGGGCGGGTACGAGCAGTACTTC. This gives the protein CASSLETAGGYEQYF.

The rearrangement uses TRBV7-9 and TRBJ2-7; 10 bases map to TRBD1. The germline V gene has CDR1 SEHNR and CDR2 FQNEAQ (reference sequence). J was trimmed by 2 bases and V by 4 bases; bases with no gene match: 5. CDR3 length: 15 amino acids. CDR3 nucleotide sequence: TGTGCCAGCAGCTCCAGGACAGGGGGGCCCTACGAGCAGTACTTC. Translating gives CASSSRTGGPYEQYF.

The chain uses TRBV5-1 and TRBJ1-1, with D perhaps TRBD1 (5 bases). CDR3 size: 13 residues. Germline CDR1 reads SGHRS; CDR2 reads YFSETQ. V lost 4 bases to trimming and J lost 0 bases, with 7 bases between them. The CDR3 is CASSPGVNTEAFF. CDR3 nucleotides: TGCGCCAGCAGCCCGGGGGTGAACACTGAAGCTTTCTTT.

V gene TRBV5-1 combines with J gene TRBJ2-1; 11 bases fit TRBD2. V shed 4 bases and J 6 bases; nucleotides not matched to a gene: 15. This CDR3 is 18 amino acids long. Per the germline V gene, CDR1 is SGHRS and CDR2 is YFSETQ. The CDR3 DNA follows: TGCGCCAGCAGCCAAAGTCCGGGACTAGCGGACCGGATCAATGAGCAGTTCTTC. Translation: CASSQSPGLADRINEQFF.

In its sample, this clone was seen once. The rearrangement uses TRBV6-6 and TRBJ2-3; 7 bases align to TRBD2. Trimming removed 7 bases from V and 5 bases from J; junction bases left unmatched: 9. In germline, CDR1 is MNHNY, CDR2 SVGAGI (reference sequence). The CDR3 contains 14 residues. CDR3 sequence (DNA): TGTGCCAGCAACCCGGGACTACTTAAAGATACGCAGTATTTT. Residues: CASNPGLLKDTQYF.

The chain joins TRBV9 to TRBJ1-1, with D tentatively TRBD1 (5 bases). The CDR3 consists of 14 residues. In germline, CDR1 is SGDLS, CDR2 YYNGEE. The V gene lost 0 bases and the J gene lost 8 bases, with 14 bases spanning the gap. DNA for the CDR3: TGTGCCAGCAGCGTAGCTCCGCAGGGCCCGGAAGCTTTCTTT. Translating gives CASSVAPQGPEAFF.

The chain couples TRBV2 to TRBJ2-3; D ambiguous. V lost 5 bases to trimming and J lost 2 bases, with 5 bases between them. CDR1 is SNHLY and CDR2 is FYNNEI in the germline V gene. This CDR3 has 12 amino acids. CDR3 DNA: TGTGCCAGCAGTATCTCCACAGATACGCAGTATTTT. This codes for CASSISTDTQYF.

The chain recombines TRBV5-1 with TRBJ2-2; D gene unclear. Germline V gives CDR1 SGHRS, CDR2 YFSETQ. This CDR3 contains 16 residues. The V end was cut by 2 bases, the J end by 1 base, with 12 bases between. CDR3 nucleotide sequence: TGCGCCAGCAGCTTCGGATTCGGCGGGAACACCGGGGAGCTGTTTTTT. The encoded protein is CASSFGFGGNTGELFF.

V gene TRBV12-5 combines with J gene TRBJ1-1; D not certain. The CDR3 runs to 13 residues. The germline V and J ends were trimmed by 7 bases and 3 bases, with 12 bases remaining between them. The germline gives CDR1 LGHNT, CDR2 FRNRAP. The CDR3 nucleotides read TGTGCTAGTGCGCAGCGGAGGGACACTGAAGCTTTCTTT. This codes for CASAQRRDTEAFF.

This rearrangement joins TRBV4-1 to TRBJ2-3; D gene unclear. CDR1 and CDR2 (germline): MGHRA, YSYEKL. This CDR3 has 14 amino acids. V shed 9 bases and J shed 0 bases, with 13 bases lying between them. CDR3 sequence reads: CASGVDHSTDTQYF. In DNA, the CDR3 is TGCGCCAGTGGAGTTGACCACAGCACAGATACGCAGTATTTT.

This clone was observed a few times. DNA of the CDR3: TGTGCCAGCAGTGCCATGGGAGAGACCCAGTACTTC. It specifies CASSAMGETQYF. The chain uses TRBV12-3 or TRBV12-4 and TRBJ2-5; D gene ambiguous. Trimming left V 5 bases short and J 4 bases short, with 8 bases between. This CDR3 contains 12 residues.

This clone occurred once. The CDR3 sequence is CASSPSPGTGENWELFF. The DNA of the CDR3 is TGTGCCAGCAGCCCCAGTCCCGGGACAGGGGAGAACTGGGAGCTGTTTTTT. The chain employs TRBV3-1 (or the pseudogene TRBV3-2) and TRBJ2-2, with 10 bases aligning to TRBD1. The trim removed 4 bases at V and 9 bases at J, leaving 14 bases unmatched. The CDR3 runs to 17 residues. CDR1 is LGHDT, CDR2 YNNKEL, per germline (reference sequence).

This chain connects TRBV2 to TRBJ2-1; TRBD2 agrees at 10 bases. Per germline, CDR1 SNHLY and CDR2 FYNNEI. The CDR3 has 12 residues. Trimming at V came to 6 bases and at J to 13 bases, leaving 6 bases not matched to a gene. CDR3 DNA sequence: TGTGCCAGCAGGGGGCTAGCGGGGGACCAGTTCTTC. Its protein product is CASRGLAGDQFF.

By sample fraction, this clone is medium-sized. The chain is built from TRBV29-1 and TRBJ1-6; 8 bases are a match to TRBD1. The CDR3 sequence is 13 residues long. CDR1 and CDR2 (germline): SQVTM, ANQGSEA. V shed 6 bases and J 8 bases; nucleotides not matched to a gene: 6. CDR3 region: CSVKDRVYSPLHF. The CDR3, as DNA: TGCAGCGTGAAGGACAGGGTTTATTCACCCCTCCACTTT.

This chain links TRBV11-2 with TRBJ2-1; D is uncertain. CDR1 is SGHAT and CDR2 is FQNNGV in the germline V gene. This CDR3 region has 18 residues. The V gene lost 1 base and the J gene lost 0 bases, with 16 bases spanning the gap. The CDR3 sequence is CASSLADRFASSYNEQFF. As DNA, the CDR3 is TGTGCCAGCAGCTTAGCGGACCGGTTCGCTAGCTCCTACAATGAGCAGTTCTTC.

Written as DNA, the CDR3 is TGTGCCAGTACTCCAGAACCCATGAGTGGCTACACCTTC. Protein: CASTPEPMSGYTF. The chain combines TRBV19 with TRBJ1-2, with D hard to call. V gave up 7 bases and J gave up 7 bases, with 16 bases separating them. This CDR3 is 13 amino acids long. Germline V gene lookup returns CDR1 LNHDA and CDR2 SQIVND (reference sequence).